These 21 T cell receptor beta chains originate from one sample sequenced in a study of T cells after yellow fever vaccination. Via MiXCR, TCRdb re-called the 5' RACE reads, giving one row per CDR3 protein. The sample has approximately 85,000 distinct CDR3 sequences, 10% to 15% seen once. Sequencing was performed on CD8+ T cells not binding an NS4B(214-222) dextramer, sorted from PBMCs, taken 21 days after the first yellow fever vaccination. The receptors were gathered from a young man who received the YFV17D yellow fever vaccine.

The genes are TRBV2 and TRBJ2-1; D is unclear. Trimming took off 8 bases at V and 6 bases at J, with 14 bases between the two ends. The length of the CDR3 is 13 residues. In germline, CDR1 is SNHLY, CDR2 FYNNEI. The DNA for the CDR3 is TGTGCCAGCCCCAACCAGGAAATCAATGAGCAGTTCTTC. Translation: CASPNQEINEQFF.

This clonotype showed up just a few times. This chain uses TRBV7-9 with TRBJ2-5, with 8 bases lining up with TRBD2. The CDR3 is made up of 14 amino acids. Per germline, CDR1 SEHNR and CDR2 FQNEAQ (reference sequence). V trimming: 5 bases; J trimming: 0 bases; junction bases outside the gene matches: 2. CDR3 protein: CASSRLANQETQYF. For the CDR3, the DNA is TGTGCCAGCAGCCGACTAGCGAACCAAGAGACCCAGTACTTC. The variable domain in full, with the rest retrieved from reference TRBV7-9 and TRBJ2-5, is DTGVSQNPRHKITKRGQNVTFRCDPISEHNRLYWYRQTLGQGPEFLTYFQNEAQLEKSRLLSDRFSAERPKGSFSTLEIQRTEQGDSAMYLCASSRLANQETQYFGPGTRLLVL.

Notes on this clonotype: The junction does not match germline at one end; this may be a read error. This chain connects TRBV4-1 to TRBJ2-1, with TRBD1 matching 9 bases. The CDR3 sequence is 14 residues long. CDR1 MGHRA and CDR2 YSYEKL come from the germline V gene. As DNA, the CDR3 is TGCGCCAGCAGCCAAGAGGCTCGGGACAGGGAGTATTGTTTC. Translated, it gives CASSQEARDREYCF.

This clonotype was found a few times. This rearrangement joins TRBV30 to TRBJ2-1, with a tentative D call TRBD2 (6 bases). V dropped 4 bases and J dropped 1 base, with 14 bases sitting between them. Germline loops: CDR1 GTSNPN, CDR2 SVGIG (reference sequence). This CDR3 spans 15 amino acids. This CDR3 reads CAWTKRGFSYNEQFF. DNA of the CDR3: TGTGCCTGGACCAAACGGGGGTTTTCCTACAATGAGCAGTTCTTC.

This clonotype was seen a handful of times. This sequence joins TRBV5-1 and TRBJ1-1; 8 bases line up with TRBD1. Unmatched junction bases numbered 9, after V lost 4 bases and J lost 1 base. Germline V lookup: CDR1 SGHRS, CDR2 YFSETQ. This CDR3 region has 16 residues. The CDR3 DNA reads TGCGCCAGCAGCACCACAGGGGGAGGCGGGAACACTGAAGCTTTCTTT. It translates to CASSTTGGGGNTEAFF. Looking up the rest from reference TRBV5-1 and TRBJ1-1 gives the full variable domain: KAGVTQTPRYLIKTRGQQVTLSCSPISGHRSVSWYQQTPGQGLQFLFEYFSETQRNKGNFPGRFSGRQFSNSRSEMNVSTLELGDSALYLCASSTTGGGGNTEAFFGQGTRLTVV.

The V call is TRBV10-3, the J call TRBJ2-7, with 8 bases lining up with TRBD2. Germline CDR1 is ENHRY and CDR2 is SYGVKD. The CDR3 length is 16 residues. Unmatched junction bases numbered 13, after V lost 6 bases and J lost 3 bases. DNA of the CDR3: TGTGCCATCAGCCACGGGGGAGCGGGGGCCTTCTACGAGCAGTACTTC. Amino acids: CAISHGGAGAFYEQYF.

V is TRBV6-1 and J is TRBJ2-2; 9 bases agree with TRBD1. Germline loops: CDR1 MNHNS, CDR2 SASEGT. V lost 7 bases and J lost 7; bases outside the gene matches: 13. The CDR3 runs to 16 residues. The CDR3 DNA sequence: TGTGCCAGCACCTACGGTGGGACAGGGATCATCGGGGAGCTGTTTTTT. Amino acid sequence: CASTYGGTGIIGELFF.

The chain combines TRBV20-1 with TRBJ2-7; D possibly corresponds to TRBD2 (5 bases). Germline assignment: CDR1 DFQATT and CDR2 SNEGSKA (reference sequence). Trimming took 2 bases from V and 4 from J, leaving 12 bases between them. The CDR3 length is 13 residues. CDR3 region: CSARPGDGYEQYV. Here the CDR3 DNA reads TGCAGTGCTAGACCCGGGGATGGATACGAGCAGTACGTC.

The chain uses TRBV20-1 and TRBJ2-4; D could derive from TRBD1 or TRBD2 (6 bases each). The CDR3 extends over 18 amino acids. V was shortened by 0 bases and J by 0 bases, with 18 bases between the two germline ends. Germline V gene lookup returns CDR1 DFQATT and CDR2 SNEGSKA (reference sequence). For the CDR3, the DNA is TGCAGTGCTAGAGATCGATTTCCGGGGGCAGGAGCCAAAAACATTCAGTACTTC. As protein: CSARDRFPGAGAKNIQYF.

The table lists this clonotype with many counts. This chain connects TRBV5-1 to TRBJ2-3; TRBD2 aligns across 11 bases. The CDR3 sequence is 20 residues long. J lost 3 bases, V lost 0 bases, and 15 bases had no gene match. Germline V gene sequence: CDR1 SGHRS, CDR2 YFSETQ. CDR3 in amino acids: CASSLVPFQTSGEATDTQYF. CDR3 DNA: TGCGCCAGCAGCTTGGTCCCATTCCAGACTAGCGGGGAGGCTACAGATACGCAGTATTTT.

The V call is TRBV19, the J call TRBJ2-1; 14 positions agree with TRBD2. The germline V gene encodes CDR1 LNHDA and CDR2 SQIVND (reference sequence). J lost 2 bases, V lost 3 bases, and 12 bases had no gene match. The CDR3 covers 20 residues. CDR3 DNA: TGTGCCAGTAGTATTAAACCCCACAGACTAGCGGGGGGGGCCTACAATGAGCAGTTCTTC. Translated, it gives CASSIKPHRLAGGAYNEQFF.

The CDR3 coding sequence is TGTGCCAGCAGCTTAGAAAATGTTTACAATGAGCAGTTCTTC. This gives the protein CASSLENVYNEQFF. The chain employs TRBV7-8 and TRBJ2-1, with D unclear. CDR1 SGHVS and CDR2 FQNEAQ come from the germline V gene. This CDR3 contains 14 residues. V was pared by 1 base and J by 4 bases, with 8 bases between.

This clonotype has a handful of counts. V is TRBV20-1 and J is TRBJ2-7; D ambiguous. Germline V CDR1 and CDR2: DFQATT, SNEGSKA (reference sequence). Trimming removed 0 bases from V and 0 bases from J, with 12 bases in between. The CDR3 consists of 15 residues. The CDR3: CSARDPMVSSYEQYF. Here the CDR3 DNA reads TGCAGTGCTAGAGACCCGATGGTCAGCTCCTACGAGCAGTACTTC.

The chain carries TRBV6-6 and TRBJ2-2, with D hard to call. Germline CDR1 reads MNHNY; CDR2 reads SVGAGI (reference sequence). There are 12 residues in the CDR3. The V end was cut by 7 bases, the J end by 1 base, with 4 bases between. DNA for the CDR3: TGTGCCAGCACCCTGAACACCGGGGAGCTGTTTTTT. Its translation: CASTLNTGELFF.

This chain joins TRBV27 and TRBJ1-6; weak D call: TRBD1 (5 bases). This CDR3 has 13 amino acids. Germline lookup yields CDR1 MNHEY and CDR2 SMNVEV (reference sequence). V lost 7 bases and J 6 bases, leaving 10 bases between the germline ends. The chain's CDR3 is CASTWGLNSPLHF. The CDR3 DNA is TGTGCCAGCACCTGGGGCCTTAATTCACCCCTCCACTTT.

J is TRBJ2-1 and V is TRBV4-2, with no clear D. This CDR3 region has 16 residues. The V end lost 0 bases, the J end lost 0 bases, and 9 bases lay between the germline ends. Germline V gene lookup returns CDR1 LGHNA and CDR2 YNFKEQ. The CDR3 loop is CASSQEALVSYNEQFF. The CDR3 nucleotides read TGTGCCAGCAGCCAAGAGGCACTCGTCTCCTACAATGAGCAGTTCTTC.

The chain is built from TRBV3-1 and TRBJ1-1, with no clear D. Looked up from germline, CDR1 is LGHDT and CDR2 is YNNKEL (reference sequence). This CDR3 comprises 17 residues. V gave up 1 base and J gave up 3 bases, with 18 bases separating them. The CDR3 bases are TGTGCCAGCAGCCAAGCCCCGGTGAGGATTAAGGACACTGAAGCTTTCTTT. It yields the protein CASSQAPVRIKDTEAFF.

The rearrangement uses TRBV28 and TRBJ1-5; D remains ambiguous. This CDR3 spans 15 amino acids. Trimming cost V 6 bases and J 0 bases, with 12 bases left between them. Germline V CDR1 and CDR2: MDHEN, SYDVKM. Here the CDR3 reads CASSWGGHSNQPQHF. The CDR3 DNA reads TGTGCCAGCAGCTGGGGAGGTCATAGCAATCAGCCCCAGCATTTT.

This clonotype was found a few times. The rearrangement links TRBV7-9 to TRBJ2-1; tentatively, D is TRBD1 (6 bases). CDR3 size: 16 residues. Germline loops: CDR1 SEHNR, CDR2 FQNEAQ (reference sequence). V shed 6 bases and J shed 4 bases, with 19 bases lying between them. For the CDR3, the DNA is TGTGCCAGCAGGTCAGGGGTTTACCGAATATACAATGAGCAGTTCTTC. It encodes CASRSGVYRIYNEQFF.

This clonotype has just a few counts. The CDR3 nucleotides are TGTGCCAGCAGCTTACTGGGGGCACCGTTTCATGAGCAGTTCTTC. It encodes CASSLLGAPFHEQFF. V usage is TRBV11-2 and J usage is TRBJ2-1, with D perhaps matching TRBD1 (6 bases). Per germline, CDR1 SGHAT and CDR2 FQNNGV. The ends were cut back, 2 bases at V and 8 bases at J, with 16 bases in the middle. The CDR3 spans 15 residues.

The table lists this clonotype with a few counts. V and J are TRBV7-6 and TRBJ2-3, with D perhaps TRBD2 (6 bases). In germline, CDR1 is SGHVS, CDR2 FNYEAQ. The CDR3 consists of 14 residues. Trimming removed 0 bases at V and 5 bases at J, with 9 bases between. CDR3 DNA: TGTGCCAGCAGCTTAGCGCGCGGGATAGATACGCAGTATTTT. It is translated as CASSLARGIDTQYF. Full variable domain (missing parts from reference TRBV7-6 and TRBJ2-3): GAGVSQSPRYKVTKRGQDVALRCDPISGHVSLYWYRQALGQGPEFLTYFNYEAQQDKSGLPNDRFSAERPEGSISTLTIQRTEQRDSAMYRCASSLARGIDTQYFGPGTRLTVL.